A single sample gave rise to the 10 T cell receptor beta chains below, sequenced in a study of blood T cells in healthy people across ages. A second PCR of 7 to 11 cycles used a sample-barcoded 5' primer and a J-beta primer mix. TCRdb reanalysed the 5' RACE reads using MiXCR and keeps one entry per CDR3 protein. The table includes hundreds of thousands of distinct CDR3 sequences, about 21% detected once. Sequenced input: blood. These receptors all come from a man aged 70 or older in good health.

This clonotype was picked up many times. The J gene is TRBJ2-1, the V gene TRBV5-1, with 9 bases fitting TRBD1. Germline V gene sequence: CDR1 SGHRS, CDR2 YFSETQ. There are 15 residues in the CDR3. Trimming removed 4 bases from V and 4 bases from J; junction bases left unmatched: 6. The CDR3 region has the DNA TGCGCCAGCAGCCTAGGGGACAGGGAGTACAATGAGCAGTTCTTC. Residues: CASSLGDREYNEQFF.

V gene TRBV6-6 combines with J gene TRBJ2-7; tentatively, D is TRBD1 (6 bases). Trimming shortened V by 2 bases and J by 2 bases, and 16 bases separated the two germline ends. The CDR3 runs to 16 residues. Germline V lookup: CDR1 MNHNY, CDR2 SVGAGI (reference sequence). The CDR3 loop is CASSYPDRRPTYEQYF. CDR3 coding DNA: TGTGCCAGCAGTTACCCCGACAGGAGGCCAACCTACGAGCAGTACTTC.

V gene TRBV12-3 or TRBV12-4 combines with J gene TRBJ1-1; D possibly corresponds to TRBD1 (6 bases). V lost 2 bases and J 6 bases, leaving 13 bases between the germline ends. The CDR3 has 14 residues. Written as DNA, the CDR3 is TGTGCCAGCAGTTTACGATCGGGGGCGGCTGAAGCTTTCTTT. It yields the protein CASSLRSGAAEAFF.

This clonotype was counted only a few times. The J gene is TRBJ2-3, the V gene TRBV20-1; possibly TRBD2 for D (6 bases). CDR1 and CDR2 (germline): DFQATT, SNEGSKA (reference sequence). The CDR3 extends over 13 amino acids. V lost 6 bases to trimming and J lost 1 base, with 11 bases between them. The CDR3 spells CSARESGTDTQYF. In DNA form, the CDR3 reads TGCAGTGCCCGGGAGTCGGGCACAGATACGCAGTATTTT.

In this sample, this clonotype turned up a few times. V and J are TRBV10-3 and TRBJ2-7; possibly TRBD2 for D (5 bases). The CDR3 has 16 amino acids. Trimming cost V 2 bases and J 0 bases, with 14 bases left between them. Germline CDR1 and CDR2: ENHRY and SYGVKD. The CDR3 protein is CAISEQSGVFSYEQYF. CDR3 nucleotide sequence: TGTGCCATCAGTGAGCAGAGCGGAGTTTTCTCCTACGAGCAGTACTTC.

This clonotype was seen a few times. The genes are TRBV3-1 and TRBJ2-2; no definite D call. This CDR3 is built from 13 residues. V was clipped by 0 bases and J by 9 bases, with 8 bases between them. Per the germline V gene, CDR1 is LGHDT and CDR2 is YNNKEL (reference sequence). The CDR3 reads CASSQEIRRELFF. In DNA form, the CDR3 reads TGTGCCAGCAGCCAAGAAATACGCCGGGAGCTGTTTTTT.

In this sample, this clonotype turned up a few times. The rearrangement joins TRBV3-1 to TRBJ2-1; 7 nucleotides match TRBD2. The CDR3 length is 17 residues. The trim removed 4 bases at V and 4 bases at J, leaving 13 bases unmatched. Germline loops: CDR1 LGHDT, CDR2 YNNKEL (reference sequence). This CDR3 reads CASSPSSGQRGYNEQFF. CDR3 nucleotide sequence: TGTGCCAGCAGCCCAAGTTCCGGCCAGCGGGGTTACAATGAGCAGTTCTTC.

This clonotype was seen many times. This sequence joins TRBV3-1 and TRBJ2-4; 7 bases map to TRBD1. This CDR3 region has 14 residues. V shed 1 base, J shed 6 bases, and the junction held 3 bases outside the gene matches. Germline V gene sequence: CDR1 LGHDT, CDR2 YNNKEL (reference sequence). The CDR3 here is CASSQVRGRNIQYF. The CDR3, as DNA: TGTGCCAGCAGCCAAGTAAGGGGGCGAAACATTCAGTACTTC.

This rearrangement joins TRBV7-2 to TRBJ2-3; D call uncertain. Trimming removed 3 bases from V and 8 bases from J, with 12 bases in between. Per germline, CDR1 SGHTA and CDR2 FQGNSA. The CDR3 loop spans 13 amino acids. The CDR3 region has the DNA TGTGCCAGCAGCTTGGAAGAATGGGGTACGCAGTATTTT. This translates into CASSLEEWGTQYF.

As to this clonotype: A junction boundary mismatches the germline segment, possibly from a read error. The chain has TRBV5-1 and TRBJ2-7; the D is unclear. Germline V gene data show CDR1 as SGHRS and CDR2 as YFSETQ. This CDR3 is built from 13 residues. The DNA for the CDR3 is TGCGCCAGCAGCTTGACAGACTCCTACAAGCAGTACTTC. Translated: CASSLTDSYKQYF.